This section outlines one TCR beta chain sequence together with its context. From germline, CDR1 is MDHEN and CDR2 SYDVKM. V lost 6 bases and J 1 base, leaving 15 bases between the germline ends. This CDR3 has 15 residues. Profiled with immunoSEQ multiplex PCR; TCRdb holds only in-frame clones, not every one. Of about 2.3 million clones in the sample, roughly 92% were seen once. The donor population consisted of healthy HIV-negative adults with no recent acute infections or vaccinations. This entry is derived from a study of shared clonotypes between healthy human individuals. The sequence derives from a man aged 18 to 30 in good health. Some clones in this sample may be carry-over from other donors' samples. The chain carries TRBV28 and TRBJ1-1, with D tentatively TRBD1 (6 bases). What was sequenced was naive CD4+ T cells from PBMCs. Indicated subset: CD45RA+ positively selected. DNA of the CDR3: TGTGCCAGCAGCCCCGCGGGGGCGTCGAACACTGAAGCTTTCTTT. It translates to CASSPAGASNTEAFF.